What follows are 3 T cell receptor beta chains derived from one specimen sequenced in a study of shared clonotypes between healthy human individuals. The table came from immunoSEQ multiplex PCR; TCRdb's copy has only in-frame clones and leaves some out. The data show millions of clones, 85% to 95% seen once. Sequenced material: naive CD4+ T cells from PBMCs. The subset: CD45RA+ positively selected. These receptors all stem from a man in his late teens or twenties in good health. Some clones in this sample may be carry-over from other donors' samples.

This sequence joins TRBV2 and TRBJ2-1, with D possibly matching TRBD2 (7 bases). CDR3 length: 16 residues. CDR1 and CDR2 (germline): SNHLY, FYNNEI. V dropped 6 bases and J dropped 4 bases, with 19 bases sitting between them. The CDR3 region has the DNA TGTGCCAGCAGCGGAGGGAGGGGGGGCTCTTACAATGAGCAGTTCTTC. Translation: CASSGGRGGSYNEQFF. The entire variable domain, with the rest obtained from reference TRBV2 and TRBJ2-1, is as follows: EPEVTQTPSHQVTQMGQEVILRCVPISNHLYFYWYRQILGQKVEFLVSFYNNEISEKSEIFDDQFSVERPDGSNFTLKIRSTKLEDSAMYFCASSGGRGGSYNEQFFGPGTRLTVL.

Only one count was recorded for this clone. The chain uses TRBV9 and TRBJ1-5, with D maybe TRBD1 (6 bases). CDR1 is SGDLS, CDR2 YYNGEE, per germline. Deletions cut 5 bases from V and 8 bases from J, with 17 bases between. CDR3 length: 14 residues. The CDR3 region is CASSSEGVGEPQHF. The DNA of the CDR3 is TGTGCCAGCAGTTCCGAGGGGGTTGGGGAGCCCCAGCATTTT.

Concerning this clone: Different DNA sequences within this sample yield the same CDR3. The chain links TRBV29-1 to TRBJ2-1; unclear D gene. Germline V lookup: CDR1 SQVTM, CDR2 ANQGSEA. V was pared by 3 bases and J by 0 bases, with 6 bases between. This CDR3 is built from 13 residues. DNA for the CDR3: TGCAGCGTTGATGGCAGCTCCTACAATGAGCAGTTCTTC. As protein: CSVDGSSYNEQFF.